What follows are 2 T cell receptor beta chains derived from one specimen sequenced in a study of T cell responses to AZD1222 COVID-19 vaccine. This table comes from immunoSEQ multiplex PCR, and its TCRdb copy is limited to in-frame clones, with some not included. The table lists about 69,000 clones, less than 85% of them singletons. The material sequenced was peripheral blood, taken 28 days after the second AZD1222 dose. These receptor sequences come from an adult who received the AZD1222 COVID-19 vaccine.

By share of the sample, this clone is large. This rearrangement joins TRBV3-1 (or the pseudogene TRBV3-2) to TRBJ2-5; perhaps TRBD1 as D (6 bases). Trimming stripped 4 bases from V and 5 bases from J, with 20 bases between. CDR1 and CDR2 from the germline V gene are LGHDT and YNNKEL (reference sequence). The CDR3 runs to 16 residues. This chain's CDR3 is CASSPELSGQPETQYF. The CDR3 DNA reads as TGTGCCAGCAGCCCCGAATTATCCGGACAGCCGGAGACCCAGTACTTC.

The V gene is TRBV6-5, the J gene TRBJ2-7, with TRBD1 matching over 8 bases. After removal of 6 bases from V and 2 bases from J, the junction contained 3 bases not matched to a gene. From germline, CDR1 is MNHEY and CDR2 SVGAGI. The CDR3 runs to 13 residues. CDR3 sequence reads: CASRGQGTYEQYF. DNA of the CDR3: TGTGCCAGCAGAGGACAGGGAACCTACGAGCAGTACTTC.